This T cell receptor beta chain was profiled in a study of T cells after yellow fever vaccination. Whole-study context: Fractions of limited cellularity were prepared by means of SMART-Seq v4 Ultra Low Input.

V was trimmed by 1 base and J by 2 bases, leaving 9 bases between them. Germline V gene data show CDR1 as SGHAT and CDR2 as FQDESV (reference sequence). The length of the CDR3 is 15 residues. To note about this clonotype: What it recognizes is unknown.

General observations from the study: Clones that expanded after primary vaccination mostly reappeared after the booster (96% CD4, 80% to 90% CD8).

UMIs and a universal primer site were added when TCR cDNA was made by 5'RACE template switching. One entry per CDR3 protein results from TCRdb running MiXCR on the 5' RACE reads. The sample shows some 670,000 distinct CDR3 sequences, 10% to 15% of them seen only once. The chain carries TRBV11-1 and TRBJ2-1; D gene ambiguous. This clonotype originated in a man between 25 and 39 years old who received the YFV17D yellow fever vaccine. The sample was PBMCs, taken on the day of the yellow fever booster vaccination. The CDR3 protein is CASSLELPPYNEQFF. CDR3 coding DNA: TGTGCCAGCAGCTTAGAGTTACCACCCTACAATGAGCAGTTCTTC.